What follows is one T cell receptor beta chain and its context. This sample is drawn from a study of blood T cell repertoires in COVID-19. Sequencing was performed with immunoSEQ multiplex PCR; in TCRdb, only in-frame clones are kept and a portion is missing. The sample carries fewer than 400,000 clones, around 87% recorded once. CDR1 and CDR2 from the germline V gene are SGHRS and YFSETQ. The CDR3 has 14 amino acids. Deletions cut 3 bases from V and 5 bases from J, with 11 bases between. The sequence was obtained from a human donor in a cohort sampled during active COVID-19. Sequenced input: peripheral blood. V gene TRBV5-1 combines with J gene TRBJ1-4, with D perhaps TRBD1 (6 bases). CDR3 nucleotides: TGCGCCAGCAGCTCCCAGGGGATGAATGAAAAACTGTTTTTT. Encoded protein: CASSSQGMNEKLFF.